This T cell receptor (beta chain) is drawn from a study of T cells in Graves' hyperthyroidism and ophthalmopathy. Across the whole study: At the time of initial diagnosis and before any treatment, peripheral blood was collected.

CDR3 length equals 14 residues. The ends were cut back, 0 bases at V and 7 bases at J, with 14 bases in the middle. Germline CDR1 DFQATT, CDR2 SNEGSKA (reference sequence). TCR beta CDR3 region amplification was performed from RNA transcripts. HTBI primers were the set used in a first-round RT-PCR of the TCR CDR3. TCRdb processed the multiplex PCR reads anew with MiXCR; each CDR3 protein has one entry. The sample shows approximately 420,000 distinct CDR3 sequences, 15% of them seen only once. The table lists this clonotype with a few counts. No antigen is known for it. Findings of the study overall: Blood held most thyroid clonotypes expanded above 0.001 frequency.

Not enrolled were patients with uncontrolled infection, other autoimmune disease, pregnancy or lactation. Isolation of PBMCs was performed on 9.5 to 10 ml fresh peripheral blood. This clonotype was obtained from a woman aged 25 to 39 with Graves' hyperthyroidism. Sequenced: blood. The V gene is TRBV20-1, the J gene TRBJ2-3, with unresolved D. The CDR3 DNA reads TGCAGTGCTAGAGATGCTACCGTTTTTAATACGCAGTATTTT. Protein product: CSARDATVFNTQYF.